Included here is one T cell receptor (beta chain) sequence, with context. Antigen specificity is unknown. RNA amounts of roughly 0.5 to 1 ug underwent reverse transcription with random hexamers. The authors amplified TCR beta CDR3 across 54 Vbeta and 13 Jbeta using immunoSEQ multiplex PCR. TCRdb re-called the immunoSEQ multiplex PCR reads with MiXCR, one entry per CDR3 protein. The table shows roughly 50,000 distinct CDR3 sequences, with more than 85% occurring only once. Sequencing of TCR beta was performed on blood CD8+ and CD4+ T cells. TEMRA cells were enriched by FACS, and CD4+ and CD8+ T cells were negatively isolated. This record comes from a study of CD8 T cells in Susac syndrome. General study findings and limits: As the study acknowledged, the number of individuals who were part of its TCR sequencing and HLA analysis was relatively small.

The CDR3 extends over 13 amino acids. V lost 2 bases and J lost 5, with 10 bases in between. CDR1 is SEHNR, CDR2 FQNEAQ, per germline (reference sequence). This TCR came from a human donor in good health. The J gene is TRBJ2-7, the V gene TRBV7-9, with D tentatively TRBD1 (5 bases). The sample consisted of CD8+ T cells from PBMCs. In nucleotides, the CDR3 is TGTGCCAGCAGCTTACCAGGGCTCCACGAGCAGTACTTC. This codes for CASSLPGLHEQYF.